Following are 30 T cell receptor beta chains from one sample sequenced in a study of graft-versus-host responses after intestinal transplantation. The repertoire was sequenced with immunoSEQ multiplex PCR; TCRdb's copy has only in-frame clones and lacks some. The sample gives around 6,700 clones, over 20% of which show up once; more than 5% is in the top ten. Material: alloreactive CD4+ T cells from a mixed lymphocyte reaction culture, obtained before transplantation. The subset denotes: CFSE-low proliferating T cells sorted from roughly six-day pre-transplant mixed lymphocyte reaction (GvH or HvG direction). The receptors were sampled from a human patient who was an organ donor for intestinal transplantation.

V and J are TRBV6-1 and TRBJ1-2; no clear D. Looked up from germline, CDR1 is MNHNS and CDR2 is SASEGT. This CDR3 has 12 residues. The germline V and J ends were trimmed by 7 bases and 8 bases, with 14 bases remaining between them. The CDR3, as DNA: TGTGCCAGCACCCACGGGGTTTGGGGCTACACCTTC. It specifies CASTHGVWGYTF.

This clone has just a few counts. The chain links TRBV5-1 to TRBJ1-3; D unclear. CDR1 and CDR2 (germline): SGHRS, YFSETQ. This CDR3 is built from 15 residues. The V end lost 0 bases, the J end lost 4 bases, and 11 bases lay between the germline ends. CDR3 DNA: TGCGCCAGCAGCTTGGCCGGAAACGGGGGAAACACCATATATTTT. It yields the protein CASSLAGNGGNTIYF.

In this sample, this clone turned up a few times. The chain has TRBV10-3 and TRBJ2-1; D may be TRBD1 or TRBD2 (5 bases each). The CDR3 loop spans 14 amino acids. Germline lookup yields CDR1 ENHRY and CDR2 SYGVKD. Trimming pared 2 bases from V and 6 bases from J, leaving 11 bases between. The CDR3 bases are TGTGCCATCAGTGAGGCTTACGGGGCCAATGAGCAGTTCTTC. The encoded protein is CAISEAYGANEQFF.

The chain has TRBV27 and TRBJ2-7; 11 bases align to TRBD2. In germline, CDR1 is MNHEY, CDR2 SMNVEV (reference sequence). Unmatched junction bases numbered 9, after V lost 4 bases and J lost 4 bases. The CDR3 spans 16 residues. In DNA form, the CDR3 reads TGTGCCAGCAGTTCCTTAGCGGGGGGGCCGAGTTACGAGCAGTACTTC. This codes for CASSSLAGGPSYEQYF.

This clone was observed a handful of times. J is TRBJ1-2 and V is TRBV5-8, with TRBD1 matching over 9 bases. CDR1 and CDR2 (germline): SGHTS, YDEGEE. The J segment lost 2 bases and the V segment lost 4 bases, leaving 6 bases of the junction unmatched. This CDR3 is 15 amino acids long. CDR3 DNA: TGTGCCAGCAGCCACTGGGACAGGGAGAACTATGGCTACACCTTC. Translating it yields CASSHWDRENYGYTF. Full variable domain (rest looked up from reference TRBV5-8 and TRBJ1-2): EAGVTQSPTHLIKTRGQQATLRCSPISGHTSVYWYQQALGLGLQFLLWYDEGEERNRGNFPPRFSGRQFPNYSSELNVNALELEDSALYLCASSHWDRENYGYTFGSGTRLTVV.

This clone was recorded a few times. The genes are TRBV7-9 and TRBJ1-3; D ambiguous. Germline V gives CDR1 SEHNR, CDR2 FQNEAQ (reference sequence). V was trimmed by 5 bases and J by 0 bases, leaving 5 bases between them. The CDR3 sequence is 13 residues long. The CDR3 loop reads CASSRDSGNTIYF. CDR3 DNA sequence: TGTGCCAGCAGCCGCGACTCTGGAAACACCATATATTTT.

Only a few counts were recorded for this clone. The gene calls are TRBV2 and TRBJ2-5; D not resolved. This CDR3 region has 14 residues. V was clipped by 1 base and J by 1 base, with 7 bases between them. Per germline, CDR1 SNHLY and CDR2 FYNNEI. The CDR3 DNA reads as TGTGCCAGCAGTGAAGAGTTATTCCAAGAGACCCAGTACTTC. Amino acid sequence: CASSEELFQETQYF.

The chain has TRBV7-3 and TRBJ2-7, with D unclear. V lost 2 bases and J 6 bases, leaving 17 bases between the germline ends. Germline CDR1 is SGHTA and CDR2 is FQGTGA. This CDR3 spans 15 amino acids. CDR3 amino acids: CASSLGSIDISEQYF. DNA of the CDR3: TGTGCCAGCAGCTTAGGGTCGATTGACATATCCGAGCAGTACTTC.

This clone ranks as medium-sized. The chain combines TRBV6-4 with TRBJ1-5; D unresolved. CDR3 length: 14 amino acids. V was cut by 10 bases and J by 0 bases, with 13 bases left in between. Germline lookup yields CDR1 MRHNA and CDR2 SNTAGT. As DNA, the CDR3 is TGTGCCACCCCTTTGAGGGATAGCAATCAGCCCCAGCATTTT. Its translation: CATPLRDSNQPQHF.

The chain employs TRBV10-3 and TRBJ2-3; the D is unclear. Germline V gene sequence: CDR1 ENHRY, CDR2 SYGVKD. There are 13 residues in the CDR3. V shed 6 bases and J shed 5 bases, with 12 bases lying between them. The DNA of the CDR3 is TGTGCCATCAGATTAGGACGGTTAGATACGCAGTATTTT. It translates to CAIRLGRLDTQYF.

The rearrangement joins TRBV19 to TRBJ1-5; unclear D gene. Trimming cost V 4 bases and J 6 bases, with 13 bases left between them. The CDR3 runs to 14 residues. In germline, CDR1 is LNHDA, CDR2 SQIVND (reference sequence). CDR3 bases: TGTGCCAGTAGTACGACTAGTAATGGTCAGCCCCAGCATTTT. Translated: CASSTTSNGQPQHF. Looking up the rest from reference TRBV19 and TRBJ1-5 gives the full variable domain: DGGITQSPKYLFRKEGQNVTLSCEQNLNHDAMYWYRQDPGQGLRLIYYSQIVNDFQKGDIAEGYSVSREKKESFPLTVTSAQKNPTAFYLCASSTTSNGQPQHFGDGTRLSIL.

The genes are TRBV5-6 and TRBJ1-3; no definite D call. CDR1 SGHDT and CDR2 YYEEEE come from the germline V gene. V gave up 4 bases and J gave up 6 bases, with 14 bases separating them. The CDR3 loop spans 14 amino acids. This chain's CDR3 is CASSPRRRVNTIYF. For the CDR3, the DNA is TGTGCCAGCAGCCCCCGACGGAGAGTAAACACCATATATTTT.

This chain joins TRBV18 and TRBJ2-7; the D is unclear. V dropped 2 bases and J dropped 6 bases, with 5 bases sitting between them. The CDR3 consists of 11 residues. Germline V gene data show CDR1 as KGHSH and CDR2 as LQKENI. The CDR3 nucleotides read TGTGCCAGCTCACCAGGCGGCGAGCAGTACTTC. It codes for CASSPGGEQYF.

This clone ranks as medium-sized (0.01 to 0.1%). In the same sample, other DNA sequences code for this CDR3. The J gene is TRBJ1-2, the V gene TRBV29-1; no clear D gene. Germline V gene sequence: CDR1 SQVTM, CDR2 ANQGSEA. CDR3 size: 14 residues. Trimming removed 4 bases from V and 8 bases from J, with 20 bases in between. CDR3 protein: CSVGATPPTTGYTF. Here the CDR3 DNA reads TGCAGCGTTGGAGCGACACCCCCAACTACCGGCTACACCTTC.

This clone is judged medium-sized (0.01 to 0.1%). The J gene is TRBJ1-2, the V gene TRBV2; D is ambiguous. Between the trimmed V and J ends, which lost 1 base and 4 bases, there was a span of 7 bases. Germline V CDR1 and CDR2: SNHLY, FYNNEI. The CDR3 covers 13 residues. The CDR3 bases are TGTGCCAGCAGTGAAGGAGCATTCTATGGCTACACCTTC. Amino acids: CASSEGAFYGYTF.

V and J are TRBV7-3 and TRBJ2-5; TRBD2 aligns across 12 bases. Trimming took 5 bases from V and 4 from J; bases not matched to a gene: 11. Germline V gene data show CDR1 as SGHTA and CDR2 as FQGTGA. The CDR3 length is 17 residues. This chain's CDR3 is CASSPKSVLAGGETQYF. As DNA, the CDR3 is TGTGCCAGCAGCCCCAAATCCGTACTAGCGGGGGGAGAGACCCAGTACTTC.

DNA for the CDR3: TGTGCCAGCAGCCCCCGTATCGGGGAGCTGTTTTTT. Its protein product is CASSPRIGELFF. The genes are TRBV11-2 and TRBJ2-2; D uncertain. Per germline, CDR1 SGHAT and CDR2 FQNNGV. Trimming cost V 5 bases and J 7 bases, with 8 bases left between them. The CDR3 covers 12 residues.

The rearrangement joins TRBV5-1 to TRBJ2-1, with 7 positions matching TRBD1. From germline, CDR1 is SGHRS and CDR2 YFSETQ. J was trimmed by 2 bases and V by 0 bases; bases with no gene match: 2. The CDR3 contains 15 residues. The CDR3 DNA reads as TGCGCCAGCAGCTTGGAGGGGGCTCCCTACAATGAGCAGTTCTTC. Protein product: CASSLEGAPYNEQFF.

The chain is built from TRBV7-2 and TRBJ1-5; D ambiguous. There are 12 residues in the CDR3. From germline, CDR1 is SGHTA and CDR2 FQGNSA. V was trimmed by 3 bases and J by 4 bases, leaving 4 bases between them. CDR3 bases: TGTGCCAGCAGCTTCTTGAATCAGCCCCAGCATTTT. Residues: CASSFLNQPQHF. Supplemented by reference TRBV7-2 and TRBJ1-5, the full variable domain reads GAGVSQSPSNKVTEKGKDVELRCDPISGHTALYWYRQSLGQGLEFLIYFQGNSAPDKSGLPSDRFSAERTGGSVSTLTIQRTQQEDSAVYLCASSFLNQPQHFGDGTRLSIL.

In this sample, this clone turned up a few times. This rearrangement joins TRBV5-5 to TRBJ1-1; 9 bases map to TRBD1. Germline loops: CDR1 SGHKS, CDR2 YYEKEE (reference sequence). The CDR3 spans 15 residues. J was trimmed by 0 bases and V by 2 bases; bases with no gene match: 2. The CDR3 sequence: CASSLQGALNTEAFF. As DNA, the CDR3 is TGTGCCAGCAGCTTACAGGGGGCCCTGAACACTGAAGCTTTCTTT.

J is TRBJ1-2 and V is TRBV6-5; 7 nucleotides match TRBD1. Germline values: CDR1 MNHEY, CDR2 SVGAGI. With V trimmed by 11 bases and J by 3 bases, 9 bases remained unmatched. There are 13 residues in the CDR3. The CDR3 loop is CAVTPTGHYGYTF. The CDR3 bases are TGTGCCGTCACCCCGACAGGGCACTATGGCTACACCTTC.

With respect to this clone: It differs at one base from a far larger clone, so likely a read error. The chain carries TRBV18 and TRBJ2-5; no firm D call. CDR1 KGHSH and CDR2 LQKENI come from the germline V gene. CDR3 size: 14 residues. The CDR3 bases are TGTGCCAGCTCAGCACGCCTGGGTGGAGAGGCCCAGTACTTC. Its translation: CASSARLGGEAQYF.

This chain connects TRBV11-2 to TRBJ2-1; D might be TRBD2 (7 bases). This CDR3 has 15 amino acids. V was pared by 5 bases and J by 5 bases, with 16 bases between. CDR1 and CDR2 (germline): SGHAT, FQNNGV. CDR3 sequence reads: CASSLQGRGNNEQFF. CDR3 nucleotide sequence: TGTGCCAGCAGCCTCCAGGGGCGGGGGAACAATGAGCAGTTCTTC. Variable domain in full (rest from reference TRBV11-2 and TRBJ2-1): EAGVAQSPRYKIIEKRQSVAFWCNPISGHATLYWYQQILGQGPKLLIQFQNNGVVDDSQLPKDRFSAERLKGVDSTLKIQPAKLEDSAVYLCASSLQGRGNNEQFFGPGTRLTVL.

Sample share makes this clone medium-sized. The rearrangement uses TRBV7-2 and TRBJ2-1; maybe TRBD1 (6 bases). This CDR3 has 16 residues. The germline V gene has CDR1 SGHTA and CDR2 FQGNSA. V was trimmed by 0 bases and J by 3 bases, leaving 12 bases between them. CDR3 DNA: TGTGCCAGCAGCTTAGCCTCTCGACAGGTCTACAATGAGCAGTTCTTC. This codes for CASSLASRQVYNEQFF.

This clone came up a few times. This chain's CDR3 is CSVSPVQGLGYTF. The DNA for the CDR3 is TGCAGCGTTTCCCCGGTACAGGGTTTAGGCTACACCTTC. The J gene is TRBJ1-2, the V gene TRBV29-1; possible D gene TRBD1, 6 bases. V was shortened by 5 bases and J by 8 bases, with 18 bases between the two germline ends. The CDR3 is made up of 13 amino acids. CDR1 is SQVTM, CDR2 ANQGSEA, per germline.

The CDR3, as DNA: TGTGCCAGCAGCTTAGACCTCCAACTAGCGGGGGGGGAGACCCAGTACTTC. Protein: CASSLDLQLAGGETQYF. The V call is TRBV11-2, the J call TRBJ2-5, with 13 bases lining up with TRBD2. V lost 0 bases and J lost 5; bases outside the gene matches: 6. The CDR3 contains 17 residues. CDR1 is SGHAT, CDR2 FQNNGV, per germline.

The chain is built from TRBV10-3 and TRBJ2-1, with 14 positions matching TRBD2. Germline V gene data show CDR1 as ENHRY and CDR2 as SYGVKD. This CDR3 spans 17 amino acids. J lost 6 bases, V lost 6 bases, and 10 bases had no gene match. The CDR3: CAIRDFGTSGGLNEQFF. For the CDR3, the DNA is TGTGCCATCAGGGACTTTGGGACTAGCGGGGGCCTCAATGAGCAGTTCTTC.

This chain uses TRBV6-5 with TRBJ1-5, with unresolved D. Looked up from germline, CDR1 is MNHEY and CDR2 is SVGAGI. The CDR3 spans 12 residues. Trimming left V 6 bases short and J 3 bases short, with 6 bases between. As DNA, the CDR3 is TGTGCCAGCAGAGATACCAATCAGCCCCAGCATTTT. It encodes CASRDTNQPQHF.

V is TRBV18 and J is TRBJ2-7, with D unclear. The germline V gene has CDR1 KGHSH and CDR2 LQKENI. This CDR3 spans 12 amino acids. V was cut by 5 bases and J by 6 bases, with 11 bases left in between. In DNA, the CDR3 is TGTGCCAGCTCATTCTCGGACGGCGAGCAGTACTTC. Protein product: CASSFSDGEQYF.

This clone was recorded once. This chain uses TRBV7-2 with TRBJ1-1, with 8 bases that match TRBD1. In germline, CDR1 is SGHTA, CDR2 FQGNSA. The CDR3 is 15 amino acids. J gave up 0 bases and V 2 bases, and 2 bases lay outside the gene matches. CDR3 protein: CASSLQGALNTEAFF. The CDR3 DNA is TGTGCCAGCAGCTTACAGGGGGCCCTGAACACTGAAGCTTTCTTT.